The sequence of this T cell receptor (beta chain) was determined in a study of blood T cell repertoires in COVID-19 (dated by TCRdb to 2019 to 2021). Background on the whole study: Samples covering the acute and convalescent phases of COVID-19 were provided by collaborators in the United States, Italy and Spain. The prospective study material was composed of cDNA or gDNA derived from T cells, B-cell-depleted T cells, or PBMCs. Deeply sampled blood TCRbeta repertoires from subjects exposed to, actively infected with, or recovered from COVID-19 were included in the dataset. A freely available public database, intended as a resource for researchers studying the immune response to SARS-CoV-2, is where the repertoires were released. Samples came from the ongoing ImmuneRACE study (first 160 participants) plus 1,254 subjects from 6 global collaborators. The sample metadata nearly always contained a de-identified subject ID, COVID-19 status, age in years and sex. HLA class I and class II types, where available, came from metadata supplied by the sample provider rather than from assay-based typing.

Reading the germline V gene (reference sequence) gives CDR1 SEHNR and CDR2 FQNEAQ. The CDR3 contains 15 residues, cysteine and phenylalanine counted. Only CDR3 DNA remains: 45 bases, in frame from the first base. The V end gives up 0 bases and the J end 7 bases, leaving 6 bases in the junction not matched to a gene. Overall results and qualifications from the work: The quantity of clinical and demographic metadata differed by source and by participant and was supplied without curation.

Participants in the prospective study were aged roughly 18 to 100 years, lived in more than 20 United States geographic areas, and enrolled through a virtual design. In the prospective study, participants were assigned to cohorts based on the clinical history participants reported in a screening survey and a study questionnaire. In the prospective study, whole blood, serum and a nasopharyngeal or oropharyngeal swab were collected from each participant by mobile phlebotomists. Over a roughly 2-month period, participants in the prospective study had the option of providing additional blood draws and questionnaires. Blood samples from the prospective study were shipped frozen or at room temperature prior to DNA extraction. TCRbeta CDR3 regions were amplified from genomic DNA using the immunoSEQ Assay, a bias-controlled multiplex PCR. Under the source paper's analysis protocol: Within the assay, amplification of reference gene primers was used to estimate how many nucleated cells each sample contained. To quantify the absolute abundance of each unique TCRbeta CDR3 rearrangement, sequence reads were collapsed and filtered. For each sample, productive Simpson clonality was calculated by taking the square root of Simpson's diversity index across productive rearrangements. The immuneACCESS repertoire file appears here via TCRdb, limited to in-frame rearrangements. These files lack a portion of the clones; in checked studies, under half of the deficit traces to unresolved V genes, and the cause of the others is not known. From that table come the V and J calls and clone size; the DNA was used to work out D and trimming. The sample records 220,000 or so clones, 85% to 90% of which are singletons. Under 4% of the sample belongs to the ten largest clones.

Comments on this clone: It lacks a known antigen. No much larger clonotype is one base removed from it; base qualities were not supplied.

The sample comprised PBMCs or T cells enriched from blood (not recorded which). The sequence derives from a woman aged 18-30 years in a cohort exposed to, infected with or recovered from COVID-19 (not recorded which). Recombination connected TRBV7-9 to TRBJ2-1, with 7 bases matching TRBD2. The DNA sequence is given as TGTGCCAGCAGCTTAGCGGGAGGGCCTTTGAATGAGCAGTTCTTC. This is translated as CASSLAGGPLNEQFF.